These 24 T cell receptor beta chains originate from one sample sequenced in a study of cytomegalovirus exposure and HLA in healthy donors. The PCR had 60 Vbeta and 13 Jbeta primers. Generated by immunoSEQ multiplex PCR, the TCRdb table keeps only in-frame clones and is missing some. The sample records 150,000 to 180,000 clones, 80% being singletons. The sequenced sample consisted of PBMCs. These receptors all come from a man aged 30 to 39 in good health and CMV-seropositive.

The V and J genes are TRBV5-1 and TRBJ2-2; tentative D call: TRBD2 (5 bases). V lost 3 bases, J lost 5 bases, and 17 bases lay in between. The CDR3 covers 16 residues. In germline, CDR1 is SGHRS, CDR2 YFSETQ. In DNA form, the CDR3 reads TGCGCCAGCAGCTCCCAAGGATCTGGAGGAACCGGGGAGCTGTTTTTT. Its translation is CASSSQGSGGTGELFF. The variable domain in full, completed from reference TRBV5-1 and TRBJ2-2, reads KAGVTQTPRYLIKTRGQQVTLSCSPISGHRSVSWYQQTPGQGLQFLFEYFSETQRNKGNFPGRFSGRQFSNSRSEMNVSTLELGDSALYLCASSSQGSGGTGELFFGEGSRLTVL.

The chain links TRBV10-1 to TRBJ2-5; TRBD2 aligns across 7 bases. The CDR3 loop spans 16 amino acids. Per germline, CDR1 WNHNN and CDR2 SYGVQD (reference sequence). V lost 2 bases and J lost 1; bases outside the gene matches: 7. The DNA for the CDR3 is TGCGCCAGCAGTGAGCCTTTAGCGGGCTTCCAAGAGACCCAGTACTTC. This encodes CASSEPLAGFQETQYF.

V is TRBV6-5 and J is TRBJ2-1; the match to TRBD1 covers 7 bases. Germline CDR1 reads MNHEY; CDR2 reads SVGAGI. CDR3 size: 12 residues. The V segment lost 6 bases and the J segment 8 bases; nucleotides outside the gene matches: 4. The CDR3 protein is CASSPDRDEQFF. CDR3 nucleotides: TGTGCCAGCAGCCCCGACAGGGATGAGCAGTTCTTC.

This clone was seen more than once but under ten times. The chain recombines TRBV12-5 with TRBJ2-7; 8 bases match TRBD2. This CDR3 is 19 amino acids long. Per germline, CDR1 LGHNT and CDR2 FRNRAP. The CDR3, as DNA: TGTGCCCGAAGTCCGCAAAACGGGAGGGAGTGCACTATCTCCTACGAGCAGTACTTC. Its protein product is CARSPQNGRECTISYEQYF. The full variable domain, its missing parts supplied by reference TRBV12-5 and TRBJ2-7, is DARVTQTPRHKVTEMGQEVTMRCQPILGHNTVFWYRQTMMQGLELLAYFRNRAPLDDSGMPKDRFSAEMPDATLATLKIQPSEPRDSAVYFCARSPQNGRECTISYEQYFGPGTRLTVT.

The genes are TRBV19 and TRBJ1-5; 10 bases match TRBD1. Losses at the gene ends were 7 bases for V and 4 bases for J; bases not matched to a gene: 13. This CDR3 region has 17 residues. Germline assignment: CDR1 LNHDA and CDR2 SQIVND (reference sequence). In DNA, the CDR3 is TGTGCCAGTACCCAGACCCGGGACAGGGGACTAAATCAGCCCCAGCATTTT. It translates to CASTQTRDRGLNQPQHF.

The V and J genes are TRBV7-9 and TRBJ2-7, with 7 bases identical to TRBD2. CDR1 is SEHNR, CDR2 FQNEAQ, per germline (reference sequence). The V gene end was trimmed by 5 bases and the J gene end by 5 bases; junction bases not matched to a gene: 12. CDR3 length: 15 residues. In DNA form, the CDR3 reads TGTGCCAGCAGCCATTCCGGGCGGGAGTGGGACGAGCAGTACTTC. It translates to CASSHSGREWDEQYF.

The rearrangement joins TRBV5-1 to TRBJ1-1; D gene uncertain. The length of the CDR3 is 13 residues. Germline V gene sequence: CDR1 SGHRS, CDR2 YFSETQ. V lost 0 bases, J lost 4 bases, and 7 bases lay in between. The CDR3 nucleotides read TGCGCCAGCAGCTTGGGCCGAGGCACTGAAGCTTTCTTT. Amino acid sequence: CASSLGRGTEAFF.

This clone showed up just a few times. DNA for the CDR3: TGTGCCAGCAGCAGAACTAGTGGCTACGAGCAGTACTTC. Translating gives CASSRTSGYEQYF. This chain connects TRBV28 to TRBJ2-7; TRBD2 is a possible D gene (5 bases). The CDR3 is made up of 13 amino acids. Germline V gene lookup returns CDR1 MDHEN and CDR2 SYDVKM. With 6 bases removed from V and 3 bases from J, the gap between germline ends came to 12 bases.

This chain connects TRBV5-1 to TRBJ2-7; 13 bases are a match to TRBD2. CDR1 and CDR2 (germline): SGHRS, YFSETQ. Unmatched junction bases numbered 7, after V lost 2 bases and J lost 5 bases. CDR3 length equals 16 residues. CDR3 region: CASSFRTSGSGDEQYF. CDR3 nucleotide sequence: TGCGCCAGCAGCTTTAGGACTAGCGGGAGCGGGGACGAGCAGTACTTC.

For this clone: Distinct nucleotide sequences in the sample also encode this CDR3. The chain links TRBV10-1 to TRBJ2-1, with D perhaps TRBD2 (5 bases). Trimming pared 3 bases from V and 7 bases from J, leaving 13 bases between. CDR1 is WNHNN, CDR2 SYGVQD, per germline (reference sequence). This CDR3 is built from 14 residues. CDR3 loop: CASSDSGIDNEQFF. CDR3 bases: TGCGCCAGCAGTGATTCGGGGATCGATAATGAGCAGTTCTTC.

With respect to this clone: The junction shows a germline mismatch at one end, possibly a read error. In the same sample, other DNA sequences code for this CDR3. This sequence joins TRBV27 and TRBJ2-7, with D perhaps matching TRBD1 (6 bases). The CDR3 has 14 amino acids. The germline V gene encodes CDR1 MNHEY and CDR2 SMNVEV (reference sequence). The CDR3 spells CASSRRDTLGEQYF. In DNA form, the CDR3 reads TGTGCTAGCAGTCGCCGGGACACTCTCGGAGAGCAGTACTTC.

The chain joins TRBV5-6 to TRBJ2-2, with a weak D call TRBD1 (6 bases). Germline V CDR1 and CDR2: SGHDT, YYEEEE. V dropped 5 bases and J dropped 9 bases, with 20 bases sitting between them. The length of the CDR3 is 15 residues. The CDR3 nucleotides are TGTGCCAGCAGTAACAGGGAGTGGGTGTCGAGGGAGCTGTTTTTT. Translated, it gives CASSNREWVSRELFF.

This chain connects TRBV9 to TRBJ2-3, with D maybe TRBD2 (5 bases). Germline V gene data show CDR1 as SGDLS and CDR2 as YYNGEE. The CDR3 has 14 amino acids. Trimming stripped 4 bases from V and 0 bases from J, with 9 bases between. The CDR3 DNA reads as TGTGCCAGCAGCTTTGGACTGAGCACAGATACGCAGTATTTT. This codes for CASSFGLSTDTQYF. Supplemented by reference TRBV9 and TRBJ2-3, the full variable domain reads DSGVTQTPKHLITATGQRVTLRCSPRSGDLSVYWYQQSLDQGLQFLIQYYNGEERAKGNILERFSAQQFPDLHSELNLSSLELGDSALYFCASSFGLSTDTQYFGPGTRLTVL.

The CDR3 DNA reads TGTGCCAGCAGTGCTAAGGGGGGGGCATGGCAGCCCCAGCATTTT. Its translation is CASSAKGGAWQPQHF. The genes are TRBV2 and TRBJ1-5; D perhaps matches TRBD1 (6 bases). The V end lost 4 bases, the J end lost 7 bases, and 17 bases lay between the germline ends. The V gene's germline CDR1 is SNHLY and CDR2 FYNNEI. The CDR3 sequence is 15 residues long.

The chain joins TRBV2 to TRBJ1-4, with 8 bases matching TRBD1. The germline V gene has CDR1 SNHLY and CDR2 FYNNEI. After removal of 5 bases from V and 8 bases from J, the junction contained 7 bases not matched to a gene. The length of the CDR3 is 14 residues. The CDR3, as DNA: TGTGCCAGCAGTATCGGACAGGGAACCGAAAAACTGTTTTTT. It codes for CASSIGQGTEKLFF.

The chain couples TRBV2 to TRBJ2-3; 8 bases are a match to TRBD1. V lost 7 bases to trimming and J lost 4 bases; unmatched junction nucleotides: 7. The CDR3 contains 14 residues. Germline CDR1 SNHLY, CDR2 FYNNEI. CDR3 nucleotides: TGTGCCAGCATCTCGGTCAGGGGGCCAGATACGCAGTATTTT. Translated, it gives CASISVRGPDTQYF.

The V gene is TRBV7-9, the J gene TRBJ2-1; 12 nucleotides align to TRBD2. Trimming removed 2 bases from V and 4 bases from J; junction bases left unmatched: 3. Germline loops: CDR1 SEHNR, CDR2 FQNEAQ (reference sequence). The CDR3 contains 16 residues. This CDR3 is CASSLLTSGSYNEQFF. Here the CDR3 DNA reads TGTGCCAGCAGCTTACTGACTAGCGGGAGTTACAATGAGCAGTTCTTC.

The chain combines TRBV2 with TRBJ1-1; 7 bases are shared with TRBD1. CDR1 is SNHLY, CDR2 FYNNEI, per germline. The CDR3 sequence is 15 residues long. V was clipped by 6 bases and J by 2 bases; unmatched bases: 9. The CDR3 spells CASRARDSVNTEAFF. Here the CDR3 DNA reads TGTGCCAGCAGAGCCCGGGACAGCGTAAACACTGAAGCTTTCTTT.

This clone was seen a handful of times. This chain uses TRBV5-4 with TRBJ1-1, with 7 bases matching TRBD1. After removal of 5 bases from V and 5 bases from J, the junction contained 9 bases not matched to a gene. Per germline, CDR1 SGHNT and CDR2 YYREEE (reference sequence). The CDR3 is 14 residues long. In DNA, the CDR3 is TGTGCCAGCAGAAGACAGGGTGGTCCTACTGAAGCTTTCTTT. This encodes CASRRQGGPTEAFF.

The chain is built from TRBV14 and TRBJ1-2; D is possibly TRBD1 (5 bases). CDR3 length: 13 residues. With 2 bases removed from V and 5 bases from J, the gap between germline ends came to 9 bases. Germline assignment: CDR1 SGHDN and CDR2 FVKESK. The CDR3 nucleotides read TGTGCCAGCAGCCAAACAGACAGATATGGCTACACCTTC. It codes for CASSQTDRYGYTF.

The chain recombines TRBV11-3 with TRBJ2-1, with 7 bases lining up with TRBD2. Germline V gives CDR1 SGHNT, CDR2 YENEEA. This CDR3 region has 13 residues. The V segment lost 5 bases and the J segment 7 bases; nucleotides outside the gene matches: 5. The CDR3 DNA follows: TGTGCCAGCAGCCCGTGGGGGGGGAATGAGCAGTTCTTC. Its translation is CASSPWGGNEQFF. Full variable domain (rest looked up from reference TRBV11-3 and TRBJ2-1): EAGVVQSPRYKIIEKKQPVAFWCNPISGHNTLYWYLQNLGQGPELLIRYENEEAVDDSQLPKDRFSAERLKGVDSTLKIQPAELGDSAVYLCASSPWGGNEQFFGPGTRLTVL.

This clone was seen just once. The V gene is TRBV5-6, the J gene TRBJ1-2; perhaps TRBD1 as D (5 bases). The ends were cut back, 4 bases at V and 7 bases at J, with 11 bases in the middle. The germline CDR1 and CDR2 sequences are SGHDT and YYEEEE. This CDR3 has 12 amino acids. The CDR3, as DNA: TGTGCCAGCAGCCTTCAGGGTGGTGGCTACACCTTC. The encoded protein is CASSLQGGGYTF.

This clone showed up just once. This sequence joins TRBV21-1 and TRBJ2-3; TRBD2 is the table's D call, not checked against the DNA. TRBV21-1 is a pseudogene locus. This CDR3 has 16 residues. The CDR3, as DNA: TGTGCCAGCAGCAAAGGGGCTAGCGGGAGACGGGATACGCAGTATTTT. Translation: CASSKGASGRRDTQYF.

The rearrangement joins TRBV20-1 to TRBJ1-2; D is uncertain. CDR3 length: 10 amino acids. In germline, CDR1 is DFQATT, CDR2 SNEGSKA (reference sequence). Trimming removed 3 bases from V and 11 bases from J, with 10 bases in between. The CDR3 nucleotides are TGCAGTGCTAGCGAAGAGAGATACACCTTC. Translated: CSASEERYTF.